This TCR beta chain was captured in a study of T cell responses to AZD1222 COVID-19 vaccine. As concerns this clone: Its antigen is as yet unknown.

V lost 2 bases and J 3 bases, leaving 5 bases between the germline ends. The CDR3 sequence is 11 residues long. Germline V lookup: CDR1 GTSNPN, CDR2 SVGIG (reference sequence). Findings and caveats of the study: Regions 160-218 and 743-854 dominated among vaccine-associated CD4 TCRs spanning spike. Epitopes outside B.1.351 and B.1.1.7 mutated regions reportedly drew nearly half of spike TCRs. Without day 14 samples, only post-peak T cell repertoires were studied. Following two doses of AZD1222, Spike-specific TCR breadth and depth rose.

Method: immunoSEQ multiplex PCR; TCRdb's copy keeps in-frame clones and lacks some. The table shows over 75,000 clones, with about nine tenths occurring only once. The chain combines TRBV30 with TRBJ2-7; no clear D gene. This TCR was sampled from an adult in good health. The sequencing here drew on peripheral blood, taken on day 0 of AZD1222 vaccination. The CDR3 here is CAWSLHYEQYF. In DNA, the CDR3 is TGTGCCTGGAGTCTCCACTACGAGCAGTACTTC.